Below are 13 T cell receptor beta chains sequenced from a single sample in a study of regulatory T cells in long-lasting Graves disease. Indicated time point: persistent/refractory GD, antithyroid drugs over 5 years with positive TRAb. From PBMCs, RNA was extracted and then used to make the TCR library. Library construction for TCR beta used iRepertoire HTBI primers and Arm-PCR of CDR3 regions. TCRdb called the multiplex PCR reads again in MiXCR, with one record for every CDR3 protein. The data show around 460,000 distinct CDR3 sequences, roughly 23% seen once. Sequences were derived from peripheral blood mononuclear cells (PBMCs), sampled when the disease was refractory, from a patient treated with antithyroid drugs. The receptor set was obtained from a female donor with Graves disease.

On this clonotype itself: A read error is possible here, since a much larger clone lies one base away. This chain joins TRBV16 and TRBJ1-5; 9 nucleotides align to TRBD1. This CDR3 region has 13 residues. V dropped 3 bases and J dropped 11; count of bases not matched to a gene: 5. CDR1 and CDR2 (germline): KGHSY, FQNENV. The CDR3 nucleotides read TGTGCCAGCAGCCAGCGGGACAGGGACACCCAGCATTTT. This translates into CASSQRDRDTQHF.

The chain links TRBV24-1 to TRBJ2-2, with D maybe TRBD1 (6 bases). V was cut by 9 bases and J by 4 bases, with 11 bases left in between. Germline values: CDR1 KGHDR, CDR2 SFDVKD. The CDR3 has 13 residues. The CDR3 DNA sequence: TGTGCCACCGAGACAGGCATCACCGGGGAGCTGTTTTTT. Its protein is CATETGITGELFF.

V gene TRBV10-3 combines with J gene TRBJ1-4; possibly TRBD1 for D (6 bases). V was cut by 6 bases and J by 4 bases, with 15 bases left in between. CDR1 is ENHRY and CDR2 is SYGVKD in the germline V gene. This CDR3 is 15 amino acids long. As DNA, the CDR3 is TGTGCCATCAGGTCCCCGGGGGCGAGTAATGAAAAACTGTTTTTT. Its protein product is CAIRSPGASNEKLFF.

This clonotype appeared many times. The chain carries TRBV6-5 and TRBJ1-4; unclear D gene. CDR1 MNHEY and CDR2 SVGAGI come from the germline V gene. Trimming took 0 bases from V and 6 from J, leaving 8 bases between them. The CDR3 loop spans 14 amino acids. CDR3 bases: TGTGCCAGCAGTTACTCGATACGGGATGAAAAACTGTTTTTT. Encoded protein: CASSYSIRDEKLFF.

This clonotype was seen ten or more times. V and J are TRBV7-2 and TRBJ1-2; D perhaps matches TRBD1 (6 bases). The CDR3 is made up of 15 amino acids. Germline lookup yields CDR1 SGHTA and CDR2 FQGNSA. Trimming took 7 bases from V and 0 from J, leaving 15 bases between them. CDR3 sequence: CASIIPGGTNYGYTF. The DNA of the CDR3 is TGTGCCAGCATCATTCCCGGGGGCACTAACTATGGCTACACCTTC.

This clonotype occurred a few times. The chain is built from TRBV9 and TRBJ2-7, with TRBD1 matching 7 bases. V dropped 4 bases and J dropped 4; count of bases not matched to a gene: 8. Per the germline V gene, CDR1 is SGDLS and CDR2 is YYNGEE. CDR3 length: 14 amino acids. The CDR3 loop is CASSRRDSNYEQYF. The CDR3 coding sequence is TGTGCCAGCAGCCGACGGGACAGCAATTACGAGCAGTACTTC. The complete variable domain, with remaining parts taken from reference TRBV9 and TRBJ2-7, reads DSGVTQTPKHLITATGQRVTLRCSPRSGDLSVYWYQQSLDQGLQFLIQYYNGEERAKGNILERFSAQQFPDLHSELNLSSLELGDSALYFCASSRRDSNYEQYFGPGTRLTVT.

In regard to this clonotype: A much larger clone differs by one base, so this may be a read error. V usage is TRBV10-3 and J usage is TRBJ2-7; 7 nucleotides agree with TRBD1. CDR3 size: 15 residues. Trimming removed 6 bases from V and 6 bases from J; junction bases left unmatched: 14. In germline, CDR1 is ENHRY, CDR2 SYGVKD. The CDR3 is CAISLTGTEDGEQYF. CDR3 DNA: TGTGCCATCAGCCTAACCGGGACAGAGGACGGCGAGCAGTACTTC.

CDR3 DNA sequence: TGCAGTGCTAGAGGGGACAGGAGTTCCTATGGCTACACCTTC. Protein product: CSARGDRSSYGYTF. The V call is TRBV20-1, the J call TRBJ1-2; 8 nucleotides line up with TRBD1. There are 14 residues in the CDR3. The J segment lost 4 bases and the V segment lost 1 base, leaving 5 bases of the junction unmatched. Per germline, CDR1 DFQATT and CDR2 SNEGSKA (reference sequence).

This clonotype has at least ten counts. This chain joins TRBV12-3 or TRBV12-4 and TRBJ1-1, with 8 bases matching TRBD1. CDR3 length equals 15 residues. The V and J ends lost 7 bases and 1 base, in that order; junction bases with no gene match: 8. The CDR3 nucleotides read TGTGCCAGCAAGTCCCGGACAGGGCAGAACACTGAAGCTTTCTTT. This sequence encodes CASKSRTGQNTEAFF.

This clonotype was seen a few times. The chain carries TRBV6-1 and TRBJ1-5; D unresolved. Trimming shortened V by 6 bases and J by 0 bases, and 12 bases separated the two germline ends. Germline assignment: CDR1 MNHNS and CDR2 SASEGT. CDR3 length: 15 residues. The CDR3 loop is CASSRGRSSNQPQHF. The CDR3 DNA follows: TGTGCCAGCAGCAGAGGACGGTCTAGCAATCAGCCCCAGCATTTT.

This clonotype was observed a single time. The chain combines TRBV11-2 with TRBJ1-2; unclear D gene. Trimming took 5 bases from V and 0 from J, leaving 16 bases between them. Germline CDR1 and CDR2: SGHAT and FQNNGV. The CDR3 runs to 16 residues. The CDR3 DNA reads as TGTGCCAGCAGCCCCCGGAGTGCGGGTACTAACTATGGCTACACCTTC. Protein sequence: CASSPRSAGTNYGYTF.

The table lists this clonotype with many counts. CDR3 coding DNA: TGTGCCAGCAGTCTTGGGGGCTCTGGGGCCAACGTCCTGACTTTC. Its protein product is CASSLGGSGANVLTF. The V and J genes are TRBV28 and TRBJ2-6; possibly TRBD1 or TRBD2 for D (5 bases each). Trimming shortened V by 5 bases and J by 0 bases, and 8 bases separated the two germline ends. CDR1 is MDHEN and CDR2 is SYDVKM in the germline V gene. This CDR3 is 15 amino acids long.

The chain links TRBV5-5 to TRBJ1-5; unclear D gene. The CDR3 loop spans 15 amino acids. Germline V CDR1 and CDR2: SGHKS, YYEKEE (reference sequence). Trimming pared 3 bases from V and 5 bases from J, leaving 15 bases between. The CDR3 region has the DNA TGTGCCAGCAGCTCGCGGGTCAGTGGGGATCAGCCCCAGCATTTT. Translated, it gives CASSSRVSGDQPQHF. Looking up the rest from reference TRBV5-5 and TRBJ1-5 gives the full variable domain: DAGVTQSPTHLIKTRGQQVTLRCSPISGHKSVSWYQQVLGQGPQFIFQYYEKEERGRGNFPDRFSARQFPNYSSELNVNALLLGDSALYLCASSSRVSGDQPQHFGDGTRLSIL.